A single sample is the source of the 17 T cell receptor beta chains below, sequenced in a study of metastatic and nonmetastatic thyroid tumors. Among the patients, none had received any treatment before thyroid surgery. With MiXCR, TCRdb called clones anew from the PCR reads. The table lists some 26,000 clones, about a quarter of them singletons. Sequenced: blood. The receptor set was obtained from a male donor with papillary thyroid cancer or a benign thyroid nodule (not recorded which). Some clones in this sample may be carry-over from other donors' samples.

This chain links TRBV7-8 with TRBJ1-2; possible D gene TRBD1, 5 bases. Looked up from germline, CDR1 is SGHVS and CDR2 is FQNEAQ. This CDR3 has 13 residues. V was clipped by 3 bases and J by 7 bases, with 12 bases between them. CDR3 residues: CASSFRDLRGYTF. CDR3 nucleotide sequence: TGTGCCAGCAGCTTCAGGGATCTGCGTGGCTACACCTTC. Together with reference TRBV7-8 and TRBJ1-2, the CDR3 gives the full variable domain: GAGVSQSPRYKVAKRGQDVALRCDPISGHVSLFWYQQALGQGPEFLTYFQNEAQLDKSGLPSDRFFAERPEGSVSTLKIQRTQQEDSAVYLCASSFRDLRGYTFGSGTRLTVV.

This clone was recorded many times. This chain uses TRBV7-2 with TRBJ2-3, with 8 bases that match TRBD2. Germline CDR1 and CDR2: SGHTA and FQGNSA. Losses at the gene ends were 1 base for V and 5 bases for J; bases not matched to a gene: 8. The length of the CDR3 is 16 residues. DNA of the CDR3: TGTGCCAGCAGCTTAGGATACGGGAGGGCGGGAGATACGCAGTATTTT. Amino acids: CASSLGYGRAGDTQYF. Supplemented by reference TRBV7-2 and TRBJ2-3, the full variable domain reads GAGVSQSPSNKVTEKGKDVELRCDPISGHTALYWYRQSLGQGLEFLIYFQGNSAPDKSGLPSDRFSAERTGGSVSTLTIQRTQQEDSAVYLCASSLGYGRAGDTQYFGPGTRLTVL.

This clone occurred many times. Other DNA variants within this sample encode the same CDR3. The J gene is TRBJ2-2, the V gene TRBV12-3 or TRBV12-4; 8 bases match TRBD2. Trimming cost V 3 bases and J 2 bases; bases outside gene matches: 8. CDR3 length: 17 amino acids. The CDR3 here is CASSFLPSGYNTGELFF. CDR3 DNA: TGTGCCAGCAGTTTTTTACCTAGCGGGTACAACACCGGGGAGCTGTTTTTT.

The rearrangement uses TRBV2 and TRBJ2-7, with 7 bases identical to TRBD2. J gave up 0 bases and V 5 bases, and 7 bases lay outside the gene matches. The CDR3 loop spans 15 amino acids. The V gene's germline CDR1 is SNHLY and CDR2 FYNNEI. The CDR3 sequence: CASSISGCSSYEQYF. The DNA for the CDR3 is TGTGCCAGCAGTATTAGCGGGTGTAGCTCCTACGAGCAGTACTTC.

The chain combines TRBV6-1 with TRBJ1-3; D is unresolved. The V gene lost 1 base and the J gene lost 0 bases, with 10 bases spanning the gap. Germline-derived CDR1 and CDR2 are MNHNS and SASEGT. This CDR3 has 16 residues. The CDR3 region is CASSEGAGDSGNTIYF. The CDR3 bases are TGTGCCAGCAGTGAAGGGGCAGGTGACTCTGGAAACACCATATATTTT.

V gene TRBV20-1 combines with J gene TRBJ1-1, with TRBD1 matching 8 bases. Germline CDR1 is DFQATT and CDR2 is SNEGSKA (reference sequence). V dropped 0 bases and J dropped 1; count of bases not matched to a gene: 4. The length of the CDR3 is 15 residues. The CDR3 here is CSAREFQGANTEAFF. CDR3 in DNA: TGCAGTGCTAGAGAATTTCAGGGGGCGAACACTGAAGCTTTCTTT.

The chain recombines TRBV7-3 with TRBJ2-1, with a weak D call TRBD1 (6 bases). CDR1 and CDR2 from the germline V gene are SGHTA and FQGTGA. CDR3 length: 14 amino acids. V shed 5 bases and J shed 8 bases, with 16 bases lying between them. CDR3 coding DNA: TGTGCCAGCAGCCTCGTTGGGGGCGGTGATGAGCAGTTCTTC. This encodes CASSLVGGGDEQFF. The whole variable domain, filled in from reference TRBV7-3 and TRBJ2-1, reads GAGVSQTPSNKVTEKGKYVELRCDPISGHTALYWYRQSLGQGPEFLIYFQGTGAADDSGLPNDRFFAVRPEGSVSTLKIQRTERGDSAVYLCASSLVGGGDEQFFGPGTRLTVL.

This clone has only a few counts. The germline gene is not matched at one end of the junction; a read error may be the cause. The CDR3 DNA reads as TGCAGTTCTAGAGTACTCCTGGGGGAGCAGTACTTC. It is translated as CSSRVLLGEQYF. This sequence joins TRBV20-1 and TRBJ2-7; D ambiguous. The V gene's germline CDR1 is DFQATT and CDR2 SNEGSKA (reference sequence). The CDR3 has 12 residues.

The chain joins TRBV5-1 to TRBJ2-7; D gene unclear. The V and J ends lost 4 bases and 7 bases respectively, with 21 bases between them. This CDR3 contains 15 residues. Germline V gene sequence: CDR1 SGHRS, CDR2 YFSETQ. Here the CDR3 reads CASSLSVLVGGEQYF. CDR3 in DNA: TGCGCCAGCAGCCTATCGGTCCTCGTCGGCGGTGAGCAGTACTTC.

J is TRBJ2-3 and V is TRBV10-3; D is undetermined. Germline CDR1 and CDR2: ENHRY and SYGVKD. The CDR3 consists of 15 residues. V lost 6 bases and J 2 bases, leaving 15 bases between the germline ends. DNA of the CDR3: TGTGCCATCAGGTCTAGGATTACCCTCACAGATACGCAGTATTTT. Translated, it gives CAIRSRITLTDTQYF.

This clone was seen ten or more times. This chain links TRBV7-9 with TRBJ2-7; TRBD1 agrees at 8 bases. There are 14 residues in the CDR3. After removal of 4 bases from V and 6 bases from J, the junction contained 8 bases not matched to a gene. Germline lookup yields CDR1 SEHNR and CDR2 FQNEAQ (reference sequence). CDR3 residues: CASSSDRVQGEQYF. CDR3 in DNA: TGTGCCAGCAGCTCGGACAGGGTTCAGGGCGAGCAGTACTTC.

This clone showed up just a few times. This sequence may be a read error, since a much larger clone differs from it by one base. The chain recombines TRBV6-4 with TRBJ1-1, with a tentative D call TRBD1 (5 bases). CDR1 and CDR2 from the germline V gene are MRHNA and SNTAGT. The CDR3 consists of 17 residues. CDR3 nucleotides: TGTGTCAGTAGTGAGATAGGGGTGGGGGATCCGAACACTGAAGCTTTCTTT. Residues: CVSSEIGVGDPNTEAFF.

The chain couples TRBV9 to TRBJ2-5; possibly TRBD2 for D (6 bases). Germline assignment: CDR1 SGDLS and CDR2 YYNGEE. The CDR3 runs to 15 residues. Trimming shortened V by 1 base and J by 2 bases, and 12 bases separated the two germline ends. The CDR3 reads CASSVFIGLQETQYF. CDR3 bases: TGTGCCAGCAGCGTATTTATCGGACTACAAGAGACCCAGTACTTC.

The sample holds a few counts of this clone. This CDR3 is missing its conserved last phenylalanine or tryptophan, likely due to a read error. V usage is TRBV27 and J usage is TRBJ1-2; D is uncertain. Per the germline V gene, CDR1 is MNHEY and CDR2 is SMNVEV (reference sequence). CDR3 length equals 14 residues. Trimming shortened V by 7 bases and J by 4 bases, and 16 bases separated the two germline ends. This CDR3 is CASITTAERYGYTL. CDR3 in DNA: TGTGCCAGCATTACTACAGCGGAGCGCTATGGCTACACCCTC.

This clone is medium-sized. The chain uses TRBV5-1 and TRBJ1-3; D is ambiguous. Germline values: CDR1 SGHRS, CDR2 YFSETQ. The CDR3 extends over 13 amino acids. The V and J ends lost 4 bases and 4 bases respectively, with 9 bases between them. CDR3 nucleotide sequence: TGCGCCAGCAGCGGGCCTGAGGGAAACACCATATATTTT. Translation gives CASSGPEGNTIYF.

This clone occurred many times. V is TRBV24-1 and J is TRBJ2-3, with D perhaps TRBD2 (5 bases). V was clipped by 1 base and J by 6 bases, with 16 bases between them. Germline loops: CDR1 KGHDR, CDR2 SFDVKD. This CDR3 has 16 amino acids. The CDR3 coding sequence is TGTGCCACCAGTGATTTAGGGCGGGCGCCAGCGGATACGCAGTATTTT. Translated, it gives CATSDLGRAPADTQYF.

The table lists this clone with many counts. This chain links TRBV20-1 with TRBJ2-5, with a weak D call TRBD2 (6 bases). This CDR3 has 12 amino acids. V gave up 6 bases and J gave up 1 base, with 9 bases separating them. Germline CDR1 reads DFQATT; CDR2 reads SNEGSKA (reference sequence). For the CDR3, the DNA is TGCAGTGCAGTACTAGCCCAAGAGACCCAGTACTTC. This sequence encodes CSAVLAQETQYF.